What follows is one T cell receptor (beta chain) and its context. The antigen is not known. The data derive from a study of T cell repertoires in cytomegalovirus infection. General study findings and limits: The study identified carriers of CMV plus the relevant HLA from cumulative public TCR beta family frequency.

TCRdb used MiXCR to reprocess the reads, holding one entry per CDR3 protein. The table has approximately 50,000 distinct CDR3 sequences, 20% seen once; the top ten hold roughly 67%. This CDR3 has 14 amino acids. Looked up from germline, CDR1 is SGHTA and CDR2 is FQGNSA. The germline V and J ends were trimmed by 1 base and 1 base, with 5 bases remaining between them. Sequenced material: CD8+ T cells from cultured PBMCs, taken from culture after CMV antigen stimulation. The chain carries TRBV7-2 and TRBJ1-3; no clear D gene. The clonotype comes from a human donor in good health (CMV status not recorded). Some clones in this sample may be carry-over from other donors' samples. The CDR3 DNA is TGTGCCAGCAGCTTAGGGGCTTCTGGAAACACCATATATTTT. This sequence encodes CASSLGASGNTIYF.